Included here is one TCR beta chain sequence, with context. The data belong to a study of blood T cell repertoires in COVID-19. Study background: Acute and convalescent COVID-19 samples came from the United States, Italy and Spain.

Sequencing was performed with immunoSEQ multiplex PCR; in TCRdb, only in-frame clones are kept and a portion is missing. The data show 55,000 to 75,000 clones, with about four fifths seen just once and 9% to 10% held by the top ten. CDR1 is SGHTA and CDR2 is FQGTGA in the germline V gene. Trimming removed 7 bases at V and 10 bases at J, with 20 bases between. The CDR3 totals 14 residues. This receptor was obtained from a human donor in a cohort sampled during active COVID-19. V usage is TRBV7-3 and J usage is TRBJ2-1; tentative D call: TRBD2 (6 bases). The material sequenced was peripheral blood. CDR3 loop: CASNRLVVLGEQFF. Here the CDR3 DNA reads TGTGCCAGCAACCGACTAGTCGTCCTGGGGGAGCAGTTCTTC.